Listed below are T cell receptor beta chains from one sample, sequenced in a study of early T cells in non-severe SARS-CoV-2 infection. From the 5' RACE reads, TCRdb called clonotypes with MiXCR, one entry per CDR3 protein. The table lists roughly 50,000 distinct CDR3 sequences, about 10% of them singletons. The sample was whole blood. The receptors shown here come from an adult who was a healthcare worker with PCR-confirmed SARS-CoV-2 infection or an uninfected control (not recorded which). CDR3s include the opening cysteine and the closing phenylalanine or tryptophan. D genes are given only for firm matches. Rows may omit the clone size; those that give it use once, few, many or a size class.

J gene: TRBJ2-1
clone size: many
D gene: -
V gene: TRBV10-3
CDR3 protein: CAISEASGQPYEQFF
CDR3 DNA: TGTGCCATCAGTGAAGCGAGCGGACAGCCCTATGAGCAGTTCTTC

J gene: TRBJ1-1
clone size: -
D gene: -
V gene: TRBV20-1
CDR3 protein: CSARDYQNTEAFF
CDR3 DNA: TGCAGTGCTAGAGATTACCAGAACACTGAAGCTTTCTTT

J gene: TRBJ1-2
clone size: many
D gene: TRBD1
V gene: TRBV6-6
CDR3 protein: CASSLPGQAAGYTF
CDR3 DNA: TGTGCCAGCAGCCTACCGGGACAGGCAGCAGGCTACACCTTC

J gene: TRBJ2-2
clone size: many
D gene: TRBD2
V gene: TRBV7-7
CDR3 protein: CASSFDAGDTGELFF
CDR3 DNA: TGTGCCAGCAGCTTCGATGCGGGAGACACCGGGGAGCTGTTTTTT

J gene: TRBJ1-5
clone size: many
D gene: -
V gene: TRBV28
CDR3 protein: CASREGDPNQPQHF
CDR3 DNA: TGTGCCAGCAGAGAGGGGGATCCCAATCAGCCCCAGCATTTT

J gene: TRBJ1-2
clone size: many
D gene: TRBD1
V gene: TRBV6-1
CDR3 protein: CASRYTGGDYGYTF
CDR3 DNA: TGTGCCAGCAGGTATACAGGGGGCGACTATGGCTACACCTTC

J gene: TRBJ2-7
clone size: few
D gene: TRBD1
V gene: TRBV9
CDR3 protein: CASSVGTGAYEQYF
CDR3 DNA: TGTGCCAGCAGCGTCGGGACAGGGGCCTACGAGCAGTACTTC

J gene: TRBJ2-3
clone size: few
D gene: -
V gene: TRBV18
CDR3 protein: CASSPTQDTQYF
CDR3 DNA: TGTGCCAGCTCACCAACGCAAGATACGCAGTATTTT

J gene: TRBJ2-4
clone size: -
D gene: TRBD1
V gene: TRBV18
CDR3 protein: CASSPGTGRAKNIQYF
CDR3 DNA: TGTGCCAGCTCACCGGGGACAGGGAGAGCCAAAAACATTCAGTACTTC

J gene: TRBJ2-7
clone size: -
D gene: TRBD2
V gene: TRBV6-1
CDR3 protein: CASTGTRDSEQYF
CDR3 DNA: TGTGCCAGCACCGGGACTAGGGACTCCGAGCAGTACTTC

J gene: TRBJ1-1
clone size: many
D gene: -
V gene: TRBV29-1
CDR3 protein: CSVVVLEAFF
CDR3 DNA: TGCAGCGTTGTCGTACTTGAAGCTTTCTTT

J gene: TRBJ1-5
clone size: many
D gene: -
V gene: TRBV7-2
CDR3 protein: CASSLNTGYWVSNQPQHF
CDR3 DNA: TGTGCCAGCAGCTTAAACACAGGGTATTGGGTTAGCAATCAGCCCCAGCATTTT

J gene: TRBJ2-3
clone size: many
D gene: TRBD2
V gene: TRBV12-3/TRBV12-4
CDR3 protein: CASSPGTSGTDTQYF
CDR3 DNA: TGTGCCAGCAGTCCCGGGACTAGCGGCACAGATACGCAGTATTTT

J gene: TRBJ2-7
clone size: many
D gene: -
V gene: TRBV5-1
CDR3 protein: CASSLAGESRYEQYF
CDR3 DNA: TGCGCCAGCAGCTTGGCCGGGGAATCTCGCTACGAGCAGTACTTC

J gene: TRBJ2-7
clone size: -
D gene: -
V gene: TRBV9
CDR3 protein: CASSADVTSYEQYF
CDR3 DNA: TGTGCCAGCAGCGCGGATGTCACGTCCTACGAGCAGTACTTC

J gene: TRBJ2-5
clone size: many
D gene: -
V gene: TRBV9
CDR3 protein: CASSIGGRKETQYF
CDR3 DNA: TGTGCCAGCAGCATAGGGGGACGAAAAGAGACCCAGTACTTC

J gene: TRBJ2-7
clone size: medium-sized
D gene: TRBD1
V gene: TRBV18
CDR3 protein: CASSPPMGQAYEQYF
CDR3 DNA: TGTGCCAGCTCACCACCGATGGGACAGGCCTACGAGCAGTACTTC

J gene: TRBJ1-2
clone size: -
D gene: -
V gene: TRBV4-1
CDR3 protein: CASSREGSNYGYTF
CDR3 DNA: TGCGCCAGCAGCCGAGAAGGGTCCAACTATGGCTACACCTTC

J gene: TRBJ2-2
clone size: many
D gene: TRBD2
V gene: TRBV9
CDR3 protein: CASRGTSGTGELFF
CDR3 DNA: TGTGCCAGCAGAGGGACTAGCGGGACCGGGGAGCTGTTTTTT

J gene: TRBJ1-1
clone size: -
D gene: -
V gene: TRBV3-1
CDR3 protein: CASSQDRNTEAFF
CDR3 DNA: TGTGCCAGCAGCCAAGACAGGAACACTGAAGCTTTCTTT

J gene: TRBJ2-7
clone size: many
D gene: -
V gene: TRBV7-4
CDR3 protein: CASSLFGDCTYEQYF
CDR3 DNA: TGTGCCAGCAGCTTATTCGGGGACTGTACCTACGAGCAGTACTTC

J gene: TRBJ2-7
clone size: few
D gene: -
V gene: TRBV6-2/TRBV6-3
CDR3 protein: CASNTGTLYEQYF
CDR3 DNA: TGTGCCAGCAATACAGGGACCCTCTACGAGCAGTACTTC

J gene: TRBJ2-5
clone size: -
D gene: -
V gene: TRBV29-1
CDR3 protein: CSVEGTPPETQYF
CDR3 DNA: TGCAGCGTTGAAGGGACTCCCCCAGAGACCCAGTACTTC

J gene: TRBJ2-3
clone size: -
D gene: -
V gene: TRBV9
CDR3 protein: CASSVGGRGTDTQYF
CDR3 DNA: TGTGCCAGCAGCGTAGGAGGGCGAGGGACAGATACGCAGTATTTT

J gene: TRBJ2-3
clone size: many
D gene: -
V gene: TRBV7-9
CDR3 protein: CASSLYPRATTDTQYF
CDR3 DNA: TGTGCCAGCAGCTTATACCCGCGGGCGACCACAGATACGCAGTATTTT

J gene: TRBJ1-1
clone size: many
D gene: -
V gene: TRBV7-7
CDR3 protein: CASSPSLGGNTEAFF
CDR3 DNA: TGTGCCAGCAGCCCTTCCCTAGGAGGGAACACTGAAGCTTTCTTT

J gene: TRBJ2-1
clone size: -
D gene: TRBD2
V gene: TRBV19
CDR3 protein: CASSRDYTFNEQFF
CDR3 DNA: TGTGCCAGTAGTAGGGACTATACGTTTAATGAGCAGTTCTTC

J gene: TRBJ2-1
clone size: few
D gene: TRBD2
V gene: TRBV27
CDR3 protein: CASSLSSGLSSYNEQFF
CDR3 DNA: TGTGCCAGCAGTTTATCTAGCGGGCTTAGCTCCTACAATGAGCAGTTCTTC

J gene: TRBJ2-1
clone size: many
D gene: TRBD1
V gene: TRBV6-5
CDR3 protein: CASSYSIPGQGDEQFF
CDR3 DNA: TGTGCCAGCAGTTACTCGATCCCGGGACAGGGGGATGAGCAGTTCTTC

J gene: TRBJ1-6
clone size: -
D gene: -
V gene: TRBV6-2/TRBV6-3
CDR3 protein: CACEAAGELSRNSPLHF
CDR3 DNA: TGTGCCTGCGAGGCGGCGGGGGAGTTAAGCCGGAATTCACCCCTCCACTTT

J gene: TRBJ1-1
clone size: few
D gene: -
V gene: TRBV5-1
CDR3 protein: CASSLASEGWGTEAFF
CDR3 DNA: TGCGCCAGCAGCTTGGCCTCAGAGGGGTGGGGCACTGAAGCTTTCTTT

J gene: TRBJ1-1
clone size: -
D gene: TRBD1
V gene: TRBV7-3
CDR3 protein: CASSSQGAITEAFF
CDR3 DNA: TGTGCCAGCAGCTCCCAGGGGGCTATCACTGAAGCTTTCTTT

J gene: TRBJ2-1
clone size: many
D gene: TRBD2
V gene: TRBV11-2
CDR3 protein: CASSLGGYNEQFF
CDR3 DNA: TGTGCCAGCAGCTTGGGAGGGTACAATGAGCAGTTCTTC

J gene: TRBJ2-7
clone size: many
D gene: -
V gene: TRBV5-1
CDR3 protein: CASSYRDEQYF
CDR3 DNA: TGCGCCAGCAGCTACAGGGACGAGCAGTACTTC

J gene: TRBJ1-5
clone size: many
D gene: -
V gene: TRBV5-5
CDR3 protein: CASSSQYNNQPQHF
CDR3 DNA: TGTGCCAGCAGCTCCCAATACAACAATCAGCCCCAGCATTTT

J gene: TRBJ2-7
clone size: -
D gene: -
V gene: TRBV7-2
CDR3 protein: CASSSFGTPYEQYF
CDR3 DNA: TGTGCCAGCAGCTCCTTCGGGACACCCTACGAGCAGTACTTC